The entry below describes one T cell receptor beta chain. Its target is unknown. The data are from a study of cytomegalovirus exposure and HLA in healthy donors. Notes on the study in general: Per a later analysis, roughly 17,000 TCR beta sequences showed association with HLA alleles at 0.05 false discovery rate. When the data were analyzed later, several of the most significant clusters appeared to be linked to common viral pathogens. Rare sequences made up most TCRs, while some public TCRs were found in many donors.

The V segment lost 0 bases and the J segment 6 bases; nucleotides outside the gene matches: 5. The CDR3 is 16 residues long. Per the germline V gene, CDR1 is MGHRA and CDR2 is YSYEKL. 60 Vbeta and 13 Jbeta primers were used in PCR. Produced via immunoSEQ multiplex PCR; TCRdb's table is partial and in-frame only. The table shows fewer than 250,000 clones, with around 78% occurring only once. This clonotype originated in a woman younger than 45 in good health and CMV-seropositive. This sequence joins TRBV4-1 and TRBJ1-5; 10 positions agree with TRBD1. The sample was PBMCs. CDR3: CASSQDLGQGGQPQHF. As DNA, the CDR3 is TGCGCCAGCAGCCAAGATCTTGGACAGGGGGGTCAGCCCCAGCATTTT.